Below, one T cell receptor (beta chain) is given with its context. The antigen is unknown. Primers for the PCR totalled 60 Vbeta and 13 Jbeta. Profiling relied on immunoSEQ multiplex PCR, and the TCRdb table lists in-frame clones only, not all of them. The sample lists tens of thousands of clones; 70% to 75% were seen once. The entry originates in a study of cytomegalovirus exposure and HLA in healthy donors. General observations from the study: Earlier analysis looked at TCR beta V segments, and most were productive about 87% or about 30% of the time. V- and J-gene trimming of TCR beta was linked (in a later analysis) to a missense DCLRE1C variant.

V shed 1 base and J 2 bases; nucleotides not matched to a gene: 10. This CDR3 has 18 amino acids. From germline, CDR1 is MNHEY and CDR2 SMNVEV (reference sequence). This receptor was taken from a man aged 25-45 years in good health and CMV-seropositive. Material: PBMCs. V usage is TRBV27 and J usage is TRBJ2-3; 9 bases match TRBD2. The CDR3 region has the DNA TGTGCCAGCAGTTTATATATGGGACTAGCCACCTACACAGATACGCAGTATTTT. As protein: CASSLYMGLATYTDTQYF.